One sample yielded the 2 T cell receptor beta chains listed below, sequenced in a study of cytomegalovirus exposure and HLA in healthy donors (dated by TCRdb to about 2017). Library preparation was by the immunoSEQ multiplex PCR assay. The multiplex PCR relied on a mix of 60 forward primers for TCR Vbeta segments and 13 reverse primers for TCR Jbeta segments. Imported from immuneACCESS, the table was reduced by TCRdb to in-frame sequences with V and J called. These copies leave out some clones; in studies compared against another copy, an unresolved V gene accounts for under half, and the cause of the remainder is not known. This sample has 90,000 to 110,000 clones in its table, and roughly three quarters of those were observed once. Clones ranked in the top ten supply 3.2% of the sample. Source material: PBMCs. The receptors shown here come from a man younger than 45 in good health and CMV-seronegative.

The chain employs TRBV19 and TRBJ1-2, with 8 bases identical to TRBD1. V was clipped by 0 bases and J by 1 base; unmatched bases: 7. CDR1 and CDR2 (germline): LNHDA, SQIVND (reference sequence). This CDR3 spans 17 amino acids. CDR3 sequence: CASSIDLWTGINYGYTF. CDR3 bases: TGTGCCAGTAGTATAGATCTATGGACAGGGATTAACTATGGCTACACCTTC.

The chain recombines TRBV7-2 with TRBJ1-5, with D possibly TRBD1 on 6 matching bases. The ends were cut back, 3 bases at V and 2 bases at J, with 11 bases in the middle. This CDR3 spans 15 amino acids. CDR1 and CDR2 (germline): SGHTA, FQGNSA. The CDR3 spells CASSFSWTGNQPQHF. DNA of the CDR3: TGTGCCAGCAGCTTTAGTTGGACAGGCAATCAGCCCCAGCATTTT.